Each of the 16 T cell receptor beta chains below was sequenced from the same sample in a study of STAT5B mutations in CD4+ large granular lymphocyte leukemia. The assay was immunoSEQ multiplex PCR, and TCRdb's table has in-frame clones only and misses some. This table holds roughly 30,000 clones, approximately 74% found once. The sequencing sample was made of CD4+ T cells from blood buffy coats. These receptors originate from a human donor in good health.

The gene calls are TRBV9 and TRBJ2-2; 7 bases map to TRBD2. The CDR3 consists of 16 residues. Germline-derived CDR1 and CDR2 are SGDLS and YYNGEE. J lost 1 base, V lost 3 bases, and 6 bases had no gene match. CDR3 region: CASSDRLAKNTGELFF. Written as DNA, the CDR3 is TGTGCCAGCAGCGACAGACTAGCAAAGAACACCGGGGAGCTGTTTTTT.

This clone was observed a few times. The V and J genes are TRBV2 and TRBJ1-1, with D possibly TRBD1 on 5 matching bases. The CDR3 spans 13 residues. Trimming removed 8 bases at V and 1 base at J, with 11 bases between. Germline CDR1 SNHLY, CDR2 FYNNEI. CDR3 loop: CASSLGGNTEAFF. The CDR3 nucleotides read TGTGCCAGCTCTCTGGGGGGGAACACTGAAGCTTTCTTT.

The chain carries TRBV6-1 and TRBJ1-2; D not resolved. CDR1 and CDR2 from the germline V gene are MNHNS and SASEGT. Trimming cost V 2 bases and J 3 bases, with 7 bases left between them. This CDR3 has 13 residues. The CDR3 coding sequence is TGTGCCAGCAGTGAATCGGCGGACTATGGCTACACCTTC. This codes for CASSESADYGYTF.

This chain links TRBV6-4 with TRBJ2-1, with 11 bases that match TRBD2. This CDR3 is built from 15 residues. V lost 7 bases and J lost 4; bases outside the gene matches: 6. Germline V gene data show CDR1 as MRHNA and CDR2 as SNTAGT. The CDR3 is CASKFASGGYNEQFF. The CDR3 DNA is TGTGCCAGCAAGTTCGCTAGCGGGGGGTACAATGAGCAGTTCTTC.

The gene calls are TRBV28 and TRBJ1-1; D possibly corresponds to TRBD1 (6 bases). V gave up 8 bases and J gave up 4 bases, with 20 bases separating them. This CDR3 has 15 residues. Germline loops: CDR1 MDHEN, CDR2 SYDVKM. The CDR3 DNA reads as TGTGCCAGCGTTCCACCTGGGGGCACATTCACTGAAGCTTTCTTT. Translating gives CASVPPGGTFTEAFF.

This clone came up a few times. This chain joins TRBV6-4 and TRBJ1-1; tentatively, D is TRBD1 (5 bases). The CDR3 loop spans 15 amino acids. V was cut by 3 bases and J by 1 base, with 12 bases left in between. The germline V gene has CDR1 MRHNA and CDR2 SNTAGT. DNA for the CDR3: TGTGCCAGCAGTGAAAGGGGCAGATCGAACACTGAAGCTTTCTTT. It encodes CASSERGRSNTEAFF.

This chain links TRBV2 with TRBJ2-1; 9 nucleotides align to TRBD1. The germline V gene encodes CDR1 SNHLY and CDR2 FYNNEI. The ends lost 3 bases at V and 4 bases at J; junction bases unmatched: 7. The CDR3 contains 16 residues. The CDR3 reads CASSDLGQGKYNEQFF. The CDR3 DNA reads TGTGCCAGCAGTGATCTCGGACAGGGGAAATACAATGAGCAGTTCTTC.

The J gene is TRBJ2-7, the V gene TRBV4-1, with D perhaps assigned TRBD1 or TRBD2 (6 bases each). Germline V gene lookup returns CDR1 MGHRA and CDR2 YSYEKL. Trimming took 4 bases from V and 3 from J, leaving 16 bases between them. The CDR3 contains 15 residues. The CDR3 nucleotides read TGCGCCAGCAGCCTAACTAGCAGGGGCCTCTACGAGCAGTACGTC. Translating gives CASSLTSRGLYEQYV.

The chain has TRBV6-1 and TRBJ1-1; no reliable D call. CDR1 is MNHNS and CDR2 is SASEGT in the germline V gene. Trimming shortened V by 9 bases and J by 5 bases, and 16 bases separated the two germline ends. The CDR3 totals 13 residues. In DNA, the CDR3 is TGTGCCAGTGGCCTCTCCACTTATACTGAAGCTTTCTTT. Its translation: CASGLSTYTEAFF.

This clone occurred a few times. The chain recombines TRBV19 with TRBJ1-5; D not certain. With 3 bases removed from V and 4 bases from J, the gap between germline ends came to 13 bases. The CDR3 sequence is 15 residues long. The germline V gene encodes CDR1 LNHDA and CDR2 SQIVND (reference sequence). The CDR3 DNA reads as TGTGCCAGTAGTATTGATGGTTCAGGAAATCAGCCCCAGCATTTT. It is translated as CASSIDGSGNQPQHF.

This clone was seen just once. The chain uses TRBV14 and TRBJ2-4, with 8 bases aligning to TRBD1. CDR3 length: 12 amino acids. Germline V gene data show CDR1 as SGHDN and CDR2 as FVKESK. V gave up 4 bases and J gave up 9 bases; unmatched junction bases: 2. CDR3 coding DNA: TGTGCCAGCAGCCCCCAGGGGGCCATTCAGTACTTC. This sequence encodes CASSPQGAIQYF.

V is TRBV7-2 and J is TRBJ1-4, with 7 bases lining up with TRBD1. This CDR3 has 15 residues. Germline CDR1 is SGHTA and CDR2 is FQGNSA. The V and J ends lost 1 base and 7 bases, in that order; junction bases with no gene match: 6. The CDR3 is CASSLEDRRGEKLFF. The CDR3 bases are TGTGCCAGCAGCTTAGAGGACAGGCGGGGTGAAAAACTGTTTTTT.

Comments on this clone: At one boundary the junction diverges from the germline segment, which might be a read error. In the same sample, other DNA sequences code for this CDR3. V gene TRBV7-9 combines with J gene TRBJ2-7, with no clear D. The CDR3 totals 14 residues. Germline V gene sequence: CDR1 SEHNR, CDR2 FQNEAQ (reference sequence). The DNA for the CDR3 is TGTGCTAGCAGCTTAATGGGGAACTTGGGGGAGCAGTACTTC. As protein: CASSLMGNLGEQYF.

This clone was recorded a few times. The chain uses TRBV7-2 and TRBJ1-1; D gene unclear. This CDR3 has 16 amino acids. V dropped 2 bases and J dropped 1 base, with 14 bases sitting between them. CDR1 and CDR2 from the germline V gene are SGHTA and FQGNSA. CDR3 protein: CASSLFSGRRNTEAFF. DNA for the CDR3: TGTGCCAGCAGCTTATTTTCGGGCAGGCGGAACACTGAAGCTTTCTTT.

V is TRBV2 and J is TRBJ1-3; D is unresolved. The length of the CDR3 is 15 residues. Germline CDR1 is SNHLY and CDR2 is FYNNEI. Trimming stripped 4 bases from V and 0 bases from J, with 10 bases between. CDR3 region: CASSGGRVSGNTIYF. Written as DNA, the CDR3 is TGTGCCAGCAGTGGAGGACGGGTCTCTGGAAACACCATATATTTT.

The CDR3 spells CASSGRLAGAQETQYF. CDR3 bases: TGTGCCAGTAGTGGTCGGCTAGCGGGCGCGCAAGAGACCCAGTACTTC. The V gene is TRBV19, the J gene TRBJ2-5; TRBD2 matches at 8 bases. Germline V gene lookup returns CDR1 LNHDA and CDR2 SQIVND (reference sequence). The CDR3 runs to 16 residues. Trimming cost V 5 bases and J 2 bases; bases outside gene matches: 10.